Sequencing of this T cell receptor (beta chain) was carried out in a study of T cell responses to AZD1222 COVID-19 vaccine. CDR1 and CDR2 from the germline V gene are LGHDT and YNNKEL (reference sequence). The CDR3 sequence is 12 residues long. Trimming removed 2 bases from V and 6 bases from J, with 8 bases in between. General observations from the study: Close to half of all spike-specific TCRs reportedly target regions of the variants that are unmutated. The donor cohort was predominantly white British with a female majority, and clonal diversity may have been underestimated. The study found Spike-specific TCR breadth and depth rose after two AZD1222 doses.

Some clones are missing from TCRdb's copy, which holds only in-frame ones; the method was immunoSEQ multiplex PCR. The table has tens of thousands of clones, 90% seen once. About this clone itself: Its matching antigen is unknown.

The sequence came from an adult in good health. Sequencing was performed on peripheral blood, taken on day 0 of AZD1222 vaccination. The rearrangement links TRBV3-1 (or the pseudogene TRBV3-2) to TRBJ2-7; D might be TRBD1 (6 bases). Here the CDR3 reads CASSQRGTEQYF. The CDR3 DNA reads as TGTGCCAGCAGCCAAAGGGGGACCGAGCAGTACTTC.